The present entry profiles one T cell receptor (beta chain) with its context. The target antigen is unknown. TCRdb's table, derived via immunoSEQ multiplex PCR, lists solely in-frame clones and lacks some. The sample records 90,000 to 150,000 clones, 88% being singletons. The data are from a study of cytomegalovirus exposure and HLA in healthy donors. Study-wide background: The 550 to 800 first-cohort repertoires and the 95 to 150 validation repertoires shared the same platform, a later analysis reported. Study-wide points: There were 160 or so TCR beta chains listed as cytomegalovirus-associated. Reports indicated that the classifier achieved high specificity and sensitivity in diagnosing cytomegalovirus status.

Germline CDR1 and CDR2: SGHVS and FQNEAQ. V lost 4 bases to trimming and J lost 3 bases, with 13 bases between them. The CDR3 is 14 residues long. The 120-subject validation cohort, separate from the roughly 670-subject first cohort, included the donors. This clonotype originated in a woman in her late teens or twenties in good health and CMV-seropositive. The sample was PBMCs. J is TRBJ2-7 and V is TRBV7-8; maybe TRBD1 (6 bases). The CDR3 is CASSYTGTLYEQYF. The CDR3 DNA reads TGTGCCAGCAGCTATACAGGGACACTCTACGAGCAGTACTTC.